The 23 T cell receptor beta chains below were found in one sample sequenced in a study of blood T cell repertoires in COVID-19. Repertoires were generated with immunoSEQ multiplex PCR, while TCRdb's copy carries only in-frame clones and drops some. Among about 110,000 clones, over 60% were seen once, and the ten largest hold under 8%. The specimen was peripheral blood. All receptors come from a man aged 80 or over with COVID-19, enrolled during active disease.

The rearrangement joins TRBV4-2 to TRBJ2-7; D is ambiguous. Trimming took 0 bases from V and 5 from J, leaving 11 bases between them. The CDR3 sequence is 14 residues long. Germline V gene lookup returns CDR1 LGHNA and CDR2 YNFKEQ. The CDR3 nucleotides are TGTGCCAGCAGCCAAGAAATAGACTTCCACGAGCAGTACTTC. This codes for CASSQEIDFHEQYF.

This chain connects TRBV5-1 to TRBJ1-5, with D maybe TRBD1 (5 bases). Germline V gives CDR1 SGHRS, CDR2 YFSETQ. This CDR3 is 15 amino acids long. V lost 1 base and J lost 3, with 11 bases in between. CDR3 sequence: CASSLLPGSNQPQHF. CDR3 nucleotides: TGCGCCAGCAGCTTGTTGCCAGGGTCCAATCAGCCCCAGCATTTT. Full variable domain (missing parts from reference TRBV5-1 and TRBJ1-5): KAGVTQTPRYLIKTRGQQVTLSCSPISGHRSVSWYQQTPGQGLQFLFEYFSETQRNKGNFPGRFSGRQFSNSRSEMNVSTLELGDSALYLCASSLLPGSNQPQHFGDGTRLSIL.

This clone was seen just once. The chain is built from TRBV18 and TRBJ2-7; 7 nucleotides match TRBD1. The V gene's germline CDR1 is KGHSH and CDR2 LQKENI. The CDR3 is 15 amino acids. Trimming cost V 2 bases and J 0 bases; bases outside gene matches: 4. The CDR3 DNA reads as TGTGCCAGCTCACCATCAAACAGGGGCTCCTACGAGCAGTACTTC. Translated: CASSPSNRGSYEQYF.

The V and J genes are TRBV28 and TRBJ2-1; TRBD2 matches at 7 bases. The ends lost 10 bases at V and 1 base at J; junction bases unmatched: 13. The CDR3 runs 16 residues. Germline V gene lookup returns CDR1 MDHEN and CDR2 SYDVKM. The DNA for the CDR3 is TGTGCCACCAGGGAGGGAGGTTTCCGATCCTACAATGAGCAGTTCTTC. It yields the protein CATREGGFRSYNEQFF.

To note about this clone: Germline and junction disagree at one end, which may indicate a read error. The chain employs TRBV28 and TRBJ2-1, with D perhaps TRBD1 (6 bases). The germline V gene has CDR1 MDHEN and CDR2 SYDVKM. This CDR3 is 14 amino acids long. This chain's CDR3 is CASSLLRRDNEQFF. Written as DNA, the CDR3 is TGTGCCAGCAGTTTATTACGTCGGGACAACGAGCAGTTCTTC. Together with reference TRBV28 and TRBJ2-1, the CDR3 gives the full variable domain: DVKVTQSSRYLVKRTGEKVFLECVQDMDHENMFWYRQDPGLGLRLIYFSYDVKMKEKGDIPEGYSVSREKKERFSLILESASTNQTSMYLCASSLLRRDNEQFFGPGTRLTVL.

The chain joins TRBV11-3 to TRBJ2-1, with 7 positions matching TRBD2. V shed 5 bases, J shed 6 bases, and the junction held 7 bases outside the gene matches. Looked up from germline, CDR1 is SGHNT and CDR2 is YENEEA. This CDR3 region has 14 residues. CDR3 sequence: CASSPRGEVNEQFF. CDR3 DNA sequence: TGTGCCAGCAGCCCCCGGGGGGAGGTCAATGAGCAGTTCTTC.

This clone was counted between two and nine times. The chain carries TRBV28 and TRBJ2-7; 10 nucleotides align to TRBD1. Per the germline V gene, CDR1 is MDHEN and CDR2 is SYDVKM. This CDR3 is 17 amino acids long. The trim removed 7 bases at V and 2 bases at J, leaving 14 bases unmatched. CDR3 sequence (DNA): TGTGCCAGCAAGGGACAGGGGCCGGGCGGGAGGCCCTACGAGCAGTACTTC. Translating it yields CASKGQGPGGRPYEQYF.

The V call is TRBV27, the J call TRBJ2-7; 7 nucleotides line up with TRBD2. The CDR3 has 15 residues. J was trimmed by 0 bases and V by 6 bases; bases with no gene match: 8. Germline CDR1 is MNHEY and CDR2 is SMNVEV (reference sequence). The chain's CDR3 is CASRPSGPSSYEQYF. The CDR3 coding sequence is TGTGCCAGCAGACCTAGCGGCCCAAGCTCCTACGAGCAGTACTTC.

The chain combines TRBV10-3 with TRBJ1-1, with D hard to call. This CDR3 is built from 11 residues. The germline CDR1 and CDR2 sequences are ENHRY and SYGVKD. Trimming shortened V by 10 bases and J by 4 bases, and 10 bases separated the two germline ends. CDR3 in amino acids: CASRTGTEAFF. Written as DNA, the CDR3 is TGTGCCAGCCGAACGGGCACTGAAGCTTTCTTT.

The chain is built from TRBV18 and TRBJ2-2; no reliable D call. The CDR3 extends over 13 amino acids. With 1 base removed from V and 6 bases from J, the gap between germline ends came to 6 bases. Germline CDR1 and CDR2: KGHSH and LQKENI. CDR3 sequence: CASSPRESGELFF. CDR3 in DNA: TGTGCCAGCTCACCACGTGAGTCCGGGGAGCTGTTTTTT.

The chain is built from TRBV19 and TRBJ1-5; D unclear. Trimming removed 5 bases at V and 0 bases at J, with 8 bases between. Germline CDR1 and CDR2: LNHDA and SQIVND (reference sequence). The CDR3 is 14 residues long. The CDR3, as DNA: TGTGCCAGTAGTTCCCAAATTAGCAATCAGCCCCAGCATTTT. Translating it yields CASSSQISNQPQHF.

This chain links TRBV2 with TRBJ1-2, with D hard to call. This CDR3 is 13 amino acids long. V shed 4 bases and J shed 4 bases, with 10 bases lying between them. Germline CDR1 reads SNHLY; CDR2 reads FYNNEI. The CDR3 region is CASSATLSYGYTF. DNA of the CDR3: TGTGCCAGCAGTGCGACATTGTCCTATGGCTACACCTTC.

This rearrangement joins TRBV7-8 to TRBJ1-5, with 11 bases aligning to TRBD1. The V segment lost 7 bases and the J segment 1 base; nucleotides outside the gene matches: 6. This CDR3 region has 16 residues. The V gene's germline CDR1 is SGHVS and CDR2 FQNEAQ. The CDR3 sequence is CASTSDRGLSNQPQHF. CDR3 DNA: TGTGCCAGCACCTCGGACAGGGGGCTAAGCAATCAGCCCCAGCATTTT. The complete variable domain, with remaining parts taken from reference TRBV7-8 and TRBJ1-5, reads GAGVSQSPRYKVAKRGQDVALRCDPISGHVSLFWYQQALGQGPEFLTYFQNEAQLDKSGLPSDRFFAERPEGSVSTLKIQRTQQEDSAVYLCASTSDRGLSNQPQHFGDGTRLSIL.

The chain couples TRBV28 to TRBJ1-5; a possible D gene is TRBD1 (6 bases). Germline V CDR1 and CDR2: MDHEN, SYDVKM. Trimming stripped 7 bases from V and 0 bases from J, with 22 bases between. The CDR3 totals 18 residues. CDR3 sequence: CASTPGGGLLYSNQPQHF. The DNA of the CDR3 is TGTGCCAGCACCCCCGGGGGGGGGCTACTTTATAGCAATCAGCCCCAGCATTTT.

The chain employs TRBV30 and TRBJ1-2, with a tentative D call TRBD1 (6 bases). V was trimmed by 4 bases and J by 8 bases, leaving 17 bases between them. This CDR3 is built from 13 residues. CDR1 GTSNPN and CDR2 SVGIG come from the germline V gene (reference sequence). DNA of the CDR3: TGTGCCTGGAAAGCCGGCGCAGGGGAAGGCTACACCTTC. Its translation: CAWKAGAGEGYTF. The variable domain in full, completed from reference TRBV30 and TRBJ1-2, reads SQTIHQWPATLVQPVGSPLSLECTVEGTSNPNLYWYRQAAGRGLQLLFYSVGIGQISSEVPQNLSASRPQDRQFILSSKKLLLSDSGFYLCAWKAGAGEGYTFGSGTRLTVV.

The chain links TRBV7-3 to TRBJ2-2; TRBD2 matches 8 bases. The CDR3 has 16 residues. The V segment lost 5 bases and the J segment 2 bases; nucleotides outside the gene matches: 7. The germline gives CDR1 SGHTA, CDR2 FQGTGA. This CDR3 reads CASSRGAGVNTGELFF. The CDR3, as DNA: TGTGCCAGCAGCCGTGGAGCGGGAGTAAACACCGGGGAGCTGTTTTTT.

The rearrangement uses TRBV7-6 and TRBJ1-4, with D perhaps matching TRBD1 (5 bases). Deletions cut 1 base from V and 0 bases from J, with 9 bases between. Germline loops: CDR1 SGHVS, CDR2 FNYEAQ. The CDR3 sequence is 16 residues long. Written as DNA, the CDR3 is TGTGCCAGCAGCTTAGTGACCAGGGCAACTAATGAAAAACTGTTTTTT. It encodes CASSLVTRATNEKLFF.

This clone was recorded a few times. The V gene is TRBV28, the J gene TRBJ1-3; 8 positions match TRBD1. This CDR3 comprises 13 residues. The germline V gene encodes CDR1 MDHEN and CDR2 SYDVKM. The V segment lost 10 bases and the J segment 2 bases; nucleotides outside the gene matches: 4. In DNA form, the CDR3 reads TGTGCCACCACCAGGGGGCCTGGAAACACCATATATTTT. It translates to CATTRGPGNTIYF.

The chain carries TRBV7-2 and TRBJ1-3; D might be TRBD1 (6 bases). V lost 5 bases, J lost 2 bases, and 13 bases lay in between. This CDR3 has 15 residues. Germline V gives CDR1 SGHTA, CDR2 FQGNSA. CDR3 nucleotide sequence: TGTGCCAGCAGCCTAAGCACAGGGACTGGAAACACCATATATTTT. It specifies CASSLSTGTGNTIYF.

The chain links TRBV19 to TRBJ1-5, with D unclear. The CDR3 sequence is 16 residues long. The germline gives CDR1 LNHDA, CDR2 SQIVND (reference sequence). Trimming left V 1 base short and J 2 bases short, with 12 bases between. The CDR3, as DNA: TGTGCCAGTAGTATAGGAAGGTCTAGAGGCAATCAGCCCCAGCATTTT. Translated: CASSIGRSRGNQPQHF.

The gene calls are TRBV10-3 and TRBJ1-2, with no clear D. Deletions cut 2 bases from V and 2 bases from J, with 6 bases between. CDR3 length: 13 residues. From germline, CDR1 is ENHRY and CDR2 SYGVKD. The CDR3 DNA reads TGTGCCATCAGTGAGAATTTAAACTATGGCTACACCTTC. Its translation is CAISENLNYGYTF.

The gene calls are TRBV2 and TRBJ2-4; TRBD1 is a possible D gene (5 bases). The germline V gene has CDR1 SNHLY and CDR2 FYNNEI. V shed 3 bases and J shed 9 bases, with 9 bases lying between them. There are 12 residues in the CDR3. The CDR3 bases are TGTGCCAGCAGTGAGCAGGGTGGCATTCAGTACTTC. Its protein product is CASSEQGGIQYF.

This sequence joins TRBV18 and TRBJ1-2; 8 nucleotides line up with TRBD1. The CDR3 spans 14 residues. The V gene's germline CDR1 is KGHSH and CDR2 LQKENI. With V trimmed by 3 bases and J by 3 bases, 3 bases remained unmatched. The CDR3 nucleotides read TGTGCCAGCTCACCGACGGGACAGGACTATGGCTACACCTTC. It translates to CASSPTGQDYGYTF.